The next 15 T cell receptor beta chains were all read from a single sample in a study of blood T cell repertoires in COVID-19. Libraries were prepared by immunoSEQ multiplex PCR; TCRdb keeps only in-frame clonotypes and omits some of them. This table holds some 120,000 clones, roughly 90% found once. Sequencing was done on a sample of peripheral blood. These receptors all stem from a woman of 80 years or more with acute or convalescent COVID-19.

Here the CDR3 DNA reads TGTGCCAGCAGTTACGGCAGGGACTATGGCTACACCTTC. This sequence encodes CASSYGRDYGYTF. The rearrangement links TRBV6-5 to TRBJ1-2; D perhaps matches TRBD1 (5 bases). The CDR3 loop spans 13 amino acids. Germline V gene data show CDR1 as MNHEY and CDR2 as SVGAGI. Trimming pared 2 bases from V and 3 bases from J, leaving 7 bases between.

The chain employs TRBV5-1 and TRBJ2-7; 11 bases are shared with TRBD2. This CDR3 spans 15 amino acids. V dropped 4 bases and J dropped 6; count of bases not matched to a gene: 9. Looked up from germline, CDR1 is SGHRS and CDR2 is YFSETQ. CDR3 amino acids: CASSPGSLAGGEQYF. DNA of the CDR3: TGCGCCAGCAGCCCGGGGAGTCTAGCGGGAGGCGAGCAGTACTTC.

This chain uses TRBV21-1 with TRBJ2-2; the D segment call TRBD2 is taken from the table without a DNA check. TRBV21-1 is recorded as a pseudogene. The CDR3 is made up of 18 amino acids. The CDR3 is CASSKGASGRKSTGELFF. CDR3 coding DNA: TGTGCCAGCAGCAAAGGTGCTAGCGGGAGGAAAAGCACCGGGGAGCTGTTTTTT.

This clone was recorded a few times. CDR3 nucleotides: TGTGCCAGTAGTACAACAGGGTCTCAAGAGACCCAGTACTTC. Translating it yields CASSTTGSQETQYF. V and J are TRBV19 and TRBJ2-5; a possible D gene is TRBD1 (6 bases). This CDR3 comprises 14 residues. In germline, CDR1 is LNHDA, CDR2 SQIVND (reference sequence). The V and J ends lost 4 bases and 2 bases respectively, with 11 bases between them.

The chain links TRBV7-3 to TRBJ2-3, with D tentatively TRBD2 (6 bases). The CDR3 runs to 12 residues. V was clipped by 5 bases and J by 5 bases, with 8 bases between them. The germline gives CDR1 SGHTA, CDR2 FQGTGA. CDR3 loop: CASSKEGDTQYF. DNA for the CDR3: TGTGCCAGCAGCAAGGAGGGAGATACGCAGTATTTT.

The genes are TRBV5-8 and TRBJ1-4, with 7 positions matching TRBD1. Looked up from germline, CDR1 is SGHTS and CDR2 is YDEGEE. The V and J ends lost 3 bases and 7 bases, in that order; junction bases with no gene match: 15. The CDR3 extends over 17 amino acids. CDR3 region: CASSSGQVWVAGEKLFF. CDR3 nucleotide sequence: TGTGCCAGCAGCTCCGGACAGGTCTGGGTGGCAGGTGAAAAACTGTTTTTT.

This clone has a handful of counts. This chain connects TRBV11-3 to TRBJ2-1, with 15 bases matching TRBD2. The CDR3 is 18 amino acids. With 1 base clipped from V and 7 bases from J, the junction kept 8 bases outside the gene matches. From germline, CDR1 is SGHNT and CDR2 YENEEA. CDR3 residues: CASSLGGGLAGGLNEQFF. Written as DNA, the CDR3 is TGTGCCAGCAGCTTAGGGGGGGGACTAGCGGGAGGATTAAATGAGCAGTTCTTC.

The chain links TRBV2 to TRBJ1-2; possibly TRBD1 for D (6 bases). This CDR3 spans 14 amino acids. The V and J ends lost 1 base and 7 bases respectively, with 13 bases between them. Germline V lookup: CDR1 SNHLY, CDR2 FYNNEI. CDR3 residues: CASSEEQGRGGYTF. CDR3 sequence (DNA): TGTGCCAGCAGTGAAGAGCAGGGGAGGGGTGGCTACACCTTC.

The chain joins TRBV7-9 to TRBJ2-1; D remains ambiguous. Trimming shortened V by 3 bases and J by 4 bases, and 10 bases separated the two germline ends. The CDR3 extends over 14 amino acids. In germline, CDR1 is SEHNR, CDR2 FQNEAQ (reference sequence). The CDR3 DNA reads as TGTGCCAGCAGCTTCCATCACATGTACAATGAGCAGTTCTTC. As protein: CASSFHHMYNEQFF.

The chain links TRBV28 to TRBJ1-6; no definite D call. The CDR3 contains 15 residues. Germline V gives CDR1 MDHEN, CDR2 SYDVKM. Trimming left V 3 bases short and J 0 bases short, with 6 bases between. DNA of the CDR3: TGTGCCAGCAGTTTCTGGAGCTCCTATAATTCACCCCTCCACTTT. Amino acids: CASSFWSSYNSPLHF.

This clone occurred once. The chain joins TRBV3-1 (or the pseudogene TRBV3-2) to TRBJ1-5; no clear D. The CDR3 spans 14 residues. V was pared by 0 bases and J by 1 base, with 4 bases between. Germline CDR1 and CDR2: LGHDT and YNNKEL (reference sequence). The CDR3 is CASSQDLSNQPQHF. CDR3 DNA: TGTGCCAGCAGCCAAGATCTAAGCAATCAGCCCCAGCATTTT.

J is TRBJ1-2 and V is TRBV19; D remains unclear. V was shortened by 6 bases and J by 7 bases, with 9 bases between the two germline ends. The germline V gene encodes CDR1 LNHDA and CDR2 SQIVND (reference sequence). The CDR3 totals 11 residues. CDR3 bases: TGTGCCAGTAGCCAGGAGGGTGGCTACACCTTC. Translation gives CASSQEGGYTF.

The genes are TRBV24-1 and TRBJ1-5; D might be TRBD1 (5 bases). Trimming shortened V by 1 base and J by 1 base, and 10 bases separated the two germline ends. CDR3 size: 16 residues. From germline, CDR1 is KGHDR and CDR2 SFDVKD. The DNA for the CDR3 is TGTGCCACCAGTGATTTTTCAGGGAGGAGCAATCAGCCCCAGCATTTT. Its protein is CATSDFSGRSNQPQHF.

The table lists this clone with a count of one. The chain has TRBV20-1 and TRBJ1-3; possibly TRBD1 for D (6 bases). From germline, CDR1 is DFQATT and CDR2 SNEGSKA (reference sequence). This CDR3 has 11 amino acids. The V and J ends lost 6 bases and 4 bases respectively, with 7 bases between them. The CDR3 here is CSAGTGNTIYF. CDR3 DNA: TGCAGTGCCGGGACAGGAAACACCATATATTTT.

The genes are TRBV19 and TRBJ2-7; TRBD1 might be the D (6 bases). V was cut by 6 bases and J by 5 bases, with 20 bases left in between. In germline, CDR1 is LNHDA, CDR2 SQIVND (reference sequence). CDR3 length: 15 amino acids. CDR3 region: CASRLTGTYPNEQYF. For the CDR3, the DNA is TGTGCCAGTAGGCTGACCGGGACATATCCTAACGAGCAGTACTTC.